What follows is one TCR beta chain and its context. Antigen unknown. Every patient had mismatch repair deficiency by PCR or immunohistochemistry. This sample stems from a study of PD-1 blockade in mismatch repair-deficient tumors. Study-level information: Patients had eleven to twelve mismatch repair-deficient cancer types and were previously treated and progressing.

Method: immunoSEQ multiplex PCR; TCRdb's copy keeps in-frame clones and lacks some. Of around 9,000 clones in the sample, around 83% were seen once. General observations from the study: Tumor-resident clones, often absent from pretreatment blood, expanded after pembrolizumab and then contracted.

Sequenced here: PBMCs, sampled 46 to 49 weeks after starting pembrolizumab. The sequence came from an adult with mismatch repair-deficient cancer.

CDR3 DNA: TGTGCCAGCAGTTTAGGGACAGGGAAATTGATGGAGCAGTTCTTC. Its translation is CASSLGTGKLMEQFF. This chain links TRBV28 with TRBJ2-1; 9 bases fit TRBD1. The CDR3 spans 15 residues. Looked up from germline, CDR1 is MDHEN and CDR2 is SYDVKM. Trimming at V came to 2 bases and at J to 10 bases, leaving 9 bases not matched to a gene. The variable domain in full, with the rest retrieved from reference TRBV28 and TRBJ2-1, is DVKVTQSSRYLVKRTGEKVFLECVQDMDHENMFWYRQDPGLGLRLIYFSYDVKMKEKGDIPEGYSVSREKKERFSLILESASTNQTSMYLCASSLGTGKLMEQFFGPGTRLTVL.